This T cell receptor beta chain derives from a study of siplizumab effects on memory and regulatory T cells. Approximately 98,000 TCR templates per sample were assayed. Some clones are missing from TCRdb's copy, which holds only in-frame ones; the method was immunoSEQ multiplex PCR. The sample contains more than 85,000 clones, about 90% of which appear only once. Study-level results: The diversity of naive T cells seemed greater than that of memory cells, and their alloresponse contribution seemed major. The majority of clones, roughly 80-95% of proliferating CD4+ or CD8+ clones, lacked an assignable naive or memory phenotype. Alloreactive sequences whose origin lay in unstimulated CD4+ memory cells were significantly reduced by siplizumab.

Concerning this clone itself: The antigen is unknown.

The CDR3 runs to 13 residues. The junction had 5 bases not matched to a gene; V was cut back by 8 bases and J by 5 bases. Germline CDR1 reads MNHEY; CDR2 reads SVGAGI. Sequencing input: Tregs sorted from blood. The source is a human donor in good health. This sequence joins TRBV6-5 and TRBJ1-5, with 8 bases identical to TRBD1. CDR3 bases: TGTGCCAGCGGGACAGGTAGAGATCAGCCCCAGCATTTT. This codes for CASGTGRDQPQHF.